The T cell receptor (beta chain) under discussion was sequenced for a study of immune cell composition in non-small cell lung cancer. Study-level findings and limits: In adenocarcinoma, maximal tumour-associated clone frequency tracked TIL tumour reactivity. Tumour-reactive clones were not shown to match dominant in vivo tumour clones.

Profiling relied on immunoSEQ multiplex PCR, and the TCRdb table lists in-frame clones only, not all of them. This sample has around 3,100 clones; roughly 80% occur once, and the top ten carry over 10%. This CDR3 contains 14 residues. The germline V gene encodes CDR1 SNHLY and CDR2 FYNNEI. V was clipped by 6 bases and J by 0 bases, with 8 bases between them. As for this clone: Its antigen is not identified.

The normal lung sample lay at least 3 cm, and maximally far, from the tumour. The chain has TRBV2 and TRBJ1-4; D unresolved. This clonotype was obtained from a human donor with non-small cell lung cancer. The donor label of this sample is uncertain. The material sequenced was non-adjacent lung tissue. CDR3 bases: TGTGCCAGCAGACGGAGAACAACTAATGAAAAACTGTTTTTT. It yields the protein CASRRRTTNEKLFF.